This is a list of T cell receptor beta chains from one sample in a study of cytomegalovirus exposure and HLA in healthy donors. Measured with immunoSEQ multiplex PCR; TCRdb has only the in-frame clones, and not every one. This sample yields around 210,000 clones, of which approximately 85% are seen a single time; 2.7% belongs to the top ten. The specimen was PBMCs. The source of these receptors is a woman aged 35 to 49 in good health and CMV-seronegative. Both conserved end residues are part of each CDR3. Each record gives: J gene, V gene, D gene, clone size, CDR3 DNA, CDR3 protein. A D gene is named only where the DNA matches it firmly. A row's size may be missing; if present it is once, few, many or a size class.

>TRBJ2-7|TRBV27|-|-
TGTGCCAGCAGTACAGACAGCCCATACGAGCAGTACTTC
CASSTDSPYEQYF
>TRBJ2-7|TRBV7-2|TRBD2|-
TGTGCCAGCAGCCCCGCCGGGACTAGCCCCTACGAGCAGTACTTC
CASSPAGTSPYEQYF
>TRBJ2-7|TRBV18|-|few
TGTGCCAGCTCACCATATGATCTGGCAGGGAACCTCCACGAGCAGTACTTC
CASSPYDLAGNLHEQYF
>TRBJ2-1|TRBV5-6|-|-
TGTGCCAGCAGCTTGGATAGAGATGAGCAGTTCTTC
CASSLDRDEQFF
>TRBJ2-1|TRBV19|TRBD2|-
TGTGCCAGTATAGACGGAGGACTAGCGGGAATAAACGAGCAGTTCTTC
CASIDGGLAGINEQFF
>TRBJ1-2|TRBV7-9|TRBD1|-
TGTGCCAGCGGGACAGGGGGTGGCTATGGCTACACCTTC
CASGTGGGYGYTF
>TRBJ1-5|TRBV19|TRBD1|-
TGTGCCAGTAGTCAAGGTTGGGACAGTCAGCCCCAGCATTTT
CASSQGWDSQPQHF
>TRBJ1-1|TRBV5-1|-|-
TGCGCCAGCAGCTTGGGGGGGGGAAACGCAGCTTTCTTT
CASSLGGGNAAFF
>TRBJ2-1|TRBV7-6|-|-
TGTGCCAGCAGCCAAGCAACTAGGTTTGGTGAGCAGTTCTTC
CASSQATRFGEQFF
>TRBJ2-5|TRBV5-1|-|-
TGCGCCAGCACCCCCGGGATGAGCAAGGGGGCCCAGTACTTC
CASTPGMSKGAQYF
>TRBJ2-1|TRBV30|-|-
TGTGCCGGGCAAAGGAACAATGAGCAGTTCTTC
CAGQRNNEQFF
>TRBJ2-7|TRBV19|TRBD1|-
TGTGCCAGTAGCAGCGGGACAGGGGGCATCTACGAGCAGTACTTC
CASSSGTGGIYEQYF
>TRBJ2-3|TRBV21-1|-|-
TGTGCCAGCAGCCCGCGAGGGACAGGGTCTTGCGCAGATACGCAGTATTTT
CASSPRGTGSCADTQYF
>TRBJ1-2|TRBV7-9|-|-
TGTGCCAGCAGCTTAGGTTGGCAGGGCGTTGGCTACACCTTC
CASSLGWQGVGYTF
>TRBJ2-2|TRBV5-5|-|-
TGTGCCAGCAGCCTGTTGGGCTTCACCGGGGAGCTGTTTTTT
CASSLLGFTGELFF
>TRBJ1-1|TRBV6-5|-|-
TGTGCCAGCAAAAGGGGATTGGGGACTGAAGCTTTCTTT
CASKRGLGTEAFF
>TRBJ2-7|TRBV5-4|-|-
TGTGCCAGCAGCTTGGCCGGTCAGCTAGGGAGCGAGCAGTACTTC
CASSLAGQLGSEQYF
>TRBJ2-5|TRBV11-2|-|-
TGTGCCAGCACCGCGGGACAGCAAGAGACCCAGTACTTC
CASTAGQQETQYF
>TRBJ1-2|TRBV5-8|TRBD1|-
TGTGCCAGCAGCTTGAGAGGGGGCGCCTTACAGATTCCGAACTATGGCTACACCTTC
CASSLRGGALQIPNYGYTF
>TRBJ2-7|TRBV30|TRBD1|-
TGTGCCTGGGTGGACAGGGGGTCGCTATACGAGCAGTACTTC
CAWVDRGSLYEQYF
>TRBJ1-2|TRBV19|TRBD1|-
TGTGCCAGTAGTCAGGCCTGGGACAGGGTTTCGTATGGCTACACCTTC
CASSQAWDRVSYGYTF
>TRBJ2-3|TRBV30|-|-
TGTGCCGCTATTCCTAGTGATCGCACAGATACGCAGTATTTT
CAAIPSDRTDTQYF
>TRBJ1-1|TRBV6-5|-|-
TGTGCCAGCGGAACGCAAGGGGGATACACTGAAGCTTTCTTT
CASGTQGGYTEAFF
>TRBJ1-1|TRBV28|-|-
TGTGCCAGCAGTTTGGTCCTTAACCCGGGGACTGAAGCTTTCTTT
CASSLVLNPGTEAFF
>TRBJ2-7|TRBV15|TRBD1|few
TGTGCCACCAGCAGAGGGATAGTGGGACAGGGAGCCCGCGAGCAGTACTTC
CATSRGIVGQGAREQYF
>TRBJ1-2|TRBV28|-|-
TGTGCCAGCAGTTTAGGGGCTACTACTCCCTACTTTGGCTACACCTTC
CASSLGATTPYFGYTF
>TRBJ1-5|TRBV9|-|-
TGTGCCAGCAGCGTAGACAACAGGGCTAGCAATCAGCCCCAGCATTTT
CASSVDNRASNQPQHF
>TRBJ2-1|TRBV19|-|once
TGTGCCAGTAATGGGGCCGGGTATGAGCAGTTCTTC
CASNGAGYEQFF
>TRBJ1-5|TRBV28|TRBD1|-
TGTGCCAGCAGGTCTGGACAGGGGGCTGGGCAGCCCCAGCATTTT
CASRSGQGAGQPQHF
>TRBJ2-3|TRBV5-1|TRBD2|-
TGCGCCAGCAGCTTGACTAGCGGGGAGACAGATACGCAGTATTTT
CASSLTSGETDTQYF
>TRBJ1-2|TRBV6-1|TRBD1|-
TGTGCCAGCAGTGATACCGGGACAGGGAGGGTCAGGGGCTACACCTTC
CASSDTGTGRVRGYTF
>TRBJ1-1|TRBV19|-|-
TGTGCCAGTAGGAGGGAGGGGGTCAAGGCGACTGAAGCTTTCTTT
CASRREGVKATEAFF
>TRBJ2-5|TRBV25-1|TRBD1|-
TGTGCCAGCAGTGTACGGGGACAGGGGGCTCAAGAGACCCAGTACTTC
CASSVRGQGAQETQYF
>TRBJ1-5|TRBV19|-|-
TGTGCCAGTAGTATACACCCCTCCGGACGGGATAGCAATCAGCCCCAGCATTTT
CASSIHPSGRDSNQPQHF
>TRBJ2-5|TRBV5-1|-|few
TGCGCCAGCAAACGTGGGACTCACACATCCGGGCAAGAGACCCAGTACTTC
CASKRGTHTSGQETQYF
>TRBJ2-5|TRBV4-1|-|-
TGCGCCAGCAGCCAACAACCGGACAGACAAGAGACCCAGTACTTC
CASSQQPDRQETQYF
>TRBJ1-1|TRBV13|-|-
TGTGCCAGCAGCCCAGGACAGCGGAACACTGAAGCTTTCTTT
CASSPGQRNTEAFF
>TRBJ2-1|TRBV6-6|TRBD2|-
TGTGCCAGCACGACGGGACTAGCGGGATCTTTTTCGTTCTTC
CASTTGLAGSFSFF